These T cell receptor beta chains were read from a single sample in a study of OX40 agonist ivuxolimab in advanced cancers. Libraries were prepared by immunoSEQ multiplex PCR; TCRdb keeps only in-frame clonotypes and omits some of them. The repertoire holds 55,000 to 75,000 clones, with 65% to 85% as singletons. Specimen: CD4+ or CD8+ T cells sorted from blood, collected in a trial of the OX40 agonist ivuxolimab. The receptors were gathered from an adult with an advanced solid tumor such as melanoma, head and neck, liver or kidney cancer. CDR3s include the opening cysteine and the closing phenylalanine or tryptophan. The D gene is left open where the match is weak. The listing skips clone size in some rows; elsewhere it reads once, few, many or a size class.

TRBV28	NA	NA	TRBJ2-4	TGTGCCAGCAGTTTAAATCCTCGGGTGATGCCCATTCAGTACTTC	CASSLNPRVMPIQYF
TRBV28	TRBD2	NA	TRBJ2-3	TGTGCCAGCAAGTCCCCTAGCGGGATCACAGATACGCAGTATTTT	CASKSPSGITDTQYF
TRBV4-2	TRBD2	NA	TRBJ2-5	TGTGCCAGCAGCCAAGAACTAGCGGGAGAGACCCAGTACTTC	CASSQELAGETQYF
TRBV13	NA	NA	TRBJ1-1	TGTGCCAGCAGCTTAGTTTTGCGAGGGATGAACACTGAAGCTTTCTTT	CASSLVLRGMNTEAFF
TRBV5-8	TRBD2	NA	TRBJ2-7	TGTGCCAGCAGCTCCCATACTAGCGGGAGAGACTACGAGCAGTACTTC	CASSSHTSGRDYEQYF
TRBV5-5	NA	NA	TRBJ1-4	TGTGCCAGCAGCTTGGAATTTGGCCCAGGGGAACTGTTTTTT	CASSLEFGPGELFF
TRBV7-8	NA	NA	TRBJ2-7	TGTGCCAGCAGCAATTCATGGGGCTACGAGCAGTACTTC	CASSNSWGYEQYF
TRBV10-3	NA	NA	TRBJ1-5	TGTGCCATCAGTGAGTTTGGGGAGACGGGCGATCAGCCCCAGCATTTT	CAISEFGETGDQPQHF
TRBV10-1	NA	NA	TRBJ2-5	TGCGCCAGCAGTGAGTCGCTCAGGGGTGAAGAGACCCAGTACTTC	CASSESLRGEETQYF
TRBV5-1	TRBD2	NA	TRBJ2-7	TGCGCCAGCAGCCCCCCGACTAGCAGCTACGAGCAGTACTTC	CASSPPTSSYEQYF
TRBV30	NA	few	TRBJ1-1	TGTGCCTGGAGTGGAGGAAATTTTGAAGCTTTCTTT	CAWSGGNFEAFF